Sequencing of this TCR beta chain was carried out in a study of cytomegalovirus exposure and HLA in healthy donors. Study details: The approximately 130 validation repertoires matched the 500 to 750 first-cohort repertoires in platform, a later analysis reported. General study results and limits: Accounts indicate the classifier identified cytomegalovirus status with strong specificity and sensitivity. Roughly 170 TCR beta chains were listed as cytomegalovirus-associated.

Here immunoSEQ multiplex PCR was the method, and the copy in TCRdb shows in-frame clones only, minus some. The sample carries some 60,000 clones, more than 90% recorded once. A note on this clone: The antigen remains undetermined.

Separate from the roughly 700-subject first cohort was the approximately 120-subject validation cohort, to which the donors belonged. After removal of 4 bases from V and 4 bases from J, the junction contained 7 bases not matched to a gene. This CDR3 contains 15 residues. The germline CDR1 and CDR2 sequences are SGDLS and YYNGEE. The rearrangement joins TRBV9 to TRBJ2-3; 9 nucleotides line up with TRBD2. This receptor was taken from a man aged 18 to 30 in good health and CMV-seronegative. The sequencing input was PBMCs. CDR3 sequence (DNA): TGTGCCAGCAGCCCATGGGCGGGAGGGCCAGATACGCAGTATTTT. As protein: CASSPWAGGPDTQYF.